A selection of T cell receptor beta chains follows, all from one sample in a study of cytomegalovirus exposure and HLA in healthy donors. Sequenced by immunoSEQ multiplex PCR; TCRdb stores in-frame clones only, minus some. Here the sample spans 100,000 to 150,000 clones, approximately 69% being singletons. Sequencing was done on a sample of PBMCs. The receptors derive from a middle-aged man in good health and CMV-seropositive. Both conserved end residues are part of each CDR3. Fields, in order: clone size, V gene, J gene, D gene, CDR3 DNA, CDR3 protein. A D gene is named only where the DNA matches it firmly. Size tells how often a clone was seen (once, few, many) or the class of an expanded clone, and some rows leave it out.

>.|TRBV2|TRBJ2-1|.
TGTGCCAGCAGTGCAAAGGGGAAGGTCAATGAGCAGTTCTTC
CASSAKGKVNEQFF
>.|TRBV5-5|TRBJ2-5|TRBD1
TGTGCCAGCAGCCGAACGACAGGGGACCAAGAGACCCAGTACTTC
CASSRTTGDQETQYF
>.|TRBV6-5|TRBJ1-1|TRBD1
TGTGCCAGCAGAAGGGGACAGGGGAGCACTGAAGCTTTCTTT
CASRRGQGSTEAFF
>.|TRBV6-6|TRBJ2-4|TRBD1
TGTGCCAGCAGTGCCGGGACAGTAGCCAAAAACATTCAGTACTTC
CASSAGTVAKNIQYF
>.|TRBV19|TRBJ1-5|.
TGTGCCAGTAGTGTCGGGGGACGTTCGACGGCCCAGCATTTT
CASSVGGRSTAQHF
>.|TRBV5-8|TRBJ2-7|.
TGTGCCAGCAGGGGGGGGACAGGAAGCTCCTACGAGCAGTACTTC
CASRGGTGSSYEQYF
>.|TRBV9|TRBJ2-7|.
TGTGCCAGCAGCTCCCAGGGGAACAACGAGCAGTACTTC
CASSSQGNNEQYF
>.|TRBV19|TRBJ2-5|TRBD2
TGTGCCAGTAAATCTAGCGGGAGGGCCCAAGAGACCCAGTACTTC
CASKSSGRAQETQYF
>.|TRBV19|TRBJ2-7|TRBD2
TGTGCCAGTAGTTTAGCGGGAGGGTCGGACTACGAGCAGTACTTC
CASSLAGGSDYEQYF
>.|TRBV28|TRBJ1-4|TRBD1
TGTGCCAGCAGTCCGCCGGGACAGATTAATGAAAAACTGTTTTTT
CASSPPGQINEKLFF
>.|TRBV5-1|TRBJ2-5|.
TGCGCCAGCAGCTTGCAGAAACCAGGGGGGGAGACCCAGTACTTC
CASSLQKPGGETQYF
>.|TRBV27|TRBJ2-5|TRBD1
TGTGCCAGCAGTTTAGGGGACAGGGGAGAGACCCAGTACTTC
CASSLGDRGETQYF
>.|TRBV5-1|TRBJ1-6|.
TGCGCCAGCAGCTTGCAGCAGGGGAATTCACCCCTCCACTTT
CASSLQQGNSPLHF
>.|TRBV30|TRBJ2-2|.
TGTGCCCGGGGACTTCGAGGCACCGGGGAGCTGTTTTTT
CARGLRGTGELFF
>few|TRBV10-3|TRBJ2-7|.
TGTGCCACGGAGGGACCTATGTCCTACGAGCAGTACTTC
CATEGPMSYEQYF
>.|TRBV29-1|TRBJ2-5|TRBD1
TGCAGCGTTGCAAGGCAGGGGGCGAGGGAGACCCAGTACTTC
CSVARQGARETQYF
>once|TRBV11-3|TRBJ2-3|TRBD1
TGTGCCAGCAGCTTAAGACAGGGCAGCACAGATACGCAGTATTTT
CASSLRQGSTDTQYF
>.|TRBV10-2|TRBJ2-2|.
TGCGCCAGCATCATTCAGGGGCCCGGGGAGCTGTTTTTT
CASIIQGPGELFF
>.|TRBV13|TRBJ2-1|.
TGTGCCAGCAGCGCCCGGAATGAGCAGTTCTTC
CASSARNEQFF
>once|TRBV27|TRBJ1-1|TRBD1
TGTGCCAGCAGTCATACAGGGGGGAACACTGAAGCTTTCTTT
CASSHTGGNTEAFF
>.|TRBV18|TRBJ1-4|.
TGTGCCAGCTCATTACAGGGCGCTGACGAAAAACTGTTTTTT
CASSLQGADEKLFF
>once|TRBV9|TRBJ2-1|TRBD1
TGTGCCAGCAGCGTAGAAGGGAGACAGGGGGCTTATGAGCAGTTCTTC
CASSVEGRQGAYEQFF
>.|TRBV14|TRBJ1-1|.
TGTGCCAGCAGCCAAGTGGAGAGGTACACTGAAGCTTTCTTT
CASSQVERYTEAFF
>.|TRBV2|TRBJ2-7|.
TGCGCCAGCAGCTCTGACAGAACTCCCTTCCACGAGCAGTACTTC
CASSSDRTPFHEQYF
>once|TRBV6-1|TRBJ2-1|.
TGTGCCAGCAGTGCCCGGACAATATACAATGAGCAGTTCTTC
CASSARTIYNEQFF
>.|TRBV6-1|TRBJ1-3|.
TGTGCCAGCAGTGAAGAACAGGGCTCTGGAAACACCATATATTTT
CASSEEQGSGNTIYF
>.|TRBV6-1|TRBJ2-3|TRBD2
TGTGCCAGCAGTCTCCTAGCGGGGGGCGGAGATACGCAGTATTTT
CASSLLAGGGDTQYF
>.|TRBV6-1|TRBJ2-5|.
TGTGCCAGCAGAACAGTTGGCGGGGAGACCCAGTACTTC
CASRTVGGETQYF
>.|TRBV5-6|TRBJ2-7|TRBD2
TGTGCCAGCAGCTTGGCTAGCGGGAGCGAGCAGTACTTC
CASSLASGSEQYF
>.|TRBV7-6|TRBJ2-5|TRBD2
TGTGCCAGCAGCCCCTCAGTAGTAGCCGGGGGGGAGACCCAGTACTTC
CASSPSVVAGGETQYF
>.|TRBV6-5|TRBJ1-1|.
TGTGCCAGCACAGACGGAGGGGCAGCTTTCTTT
CASTDGGAAFF
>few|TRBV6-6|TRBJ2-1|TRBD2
TGTGCCAGCAGTAGTCGTACTAGCGGACTCAATGAGCAGTTCTTC
CASSSRTSGLNEQFF